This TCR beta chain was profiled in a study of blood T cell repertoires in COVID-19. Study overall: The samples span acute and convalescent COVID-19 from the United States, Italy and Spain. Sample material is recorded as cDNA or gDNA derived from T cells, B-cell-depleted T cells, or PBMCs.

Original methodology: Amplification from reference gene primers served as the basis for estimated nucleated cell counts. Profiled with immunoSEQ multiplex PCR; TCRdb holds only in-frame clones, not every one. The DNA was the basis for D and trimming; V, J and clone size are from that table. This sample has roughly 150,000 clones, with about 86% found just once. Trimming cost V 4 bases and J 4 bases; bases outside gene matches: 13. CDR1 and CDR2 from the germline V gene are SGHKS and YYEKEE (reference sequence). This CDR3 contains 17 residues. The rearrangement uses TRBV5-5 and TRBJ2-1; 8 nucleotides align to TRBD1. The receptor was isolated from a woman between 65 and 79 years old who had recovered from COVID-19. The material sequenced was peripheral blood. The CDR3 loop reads CASSLPTQGAGYNEQFF. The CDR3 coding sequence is TGTGCCAGCAGCCTACCTACCCAGGGGGCCGGATACAATGAGCAGTTCTTC.